This entry lists 12 T cell receptor beta chains sequenced from one sample in a study of T cell repertoires in cytomegalovirus infection (dated by TCRdb to between 2019 and 2020). TCRdb names Illumina HiSeq 1500 as the instrument used. TCRdb reprocessed the public reads (quality trimming at Q25 with fastp, clone calling with MiXCR) and kept in-frame beta chains. Merged by CDR3 protein, the rows form single entries marked with the most common genes and DNA. The sample table holds fewer than 550,000 distinct CDR3 sequences, of which under 40% were seen once. Of the sample, roughly 15% is held by the ten largest clones. Specimen: PBMCs. Source of these receptors: a human donor in good health (CMV status not recorded). Some clones in this sample may be carry-over from other donors' samples.

In this sample, this clonotype turned up many times. This chain joins TRBV5-5 and TRBJ2-2, with 10 nucleotides matching TRBD2. J was trimmed by 6 bases and V by 4 bases; bases with no gene match: 12. The CDR3 has 17 residues. Germline assignment: CDR1 SGHKS and CDR2 YYEKEE (reference sequence). The CDR3: CASSVAGTSVGPGELFF. The CDR3 bases are TGTGCCAGCAGCGTAGCCGGGACTAGCGTGGGGCCCGGGGAGCTGTTTTTT.

This clonotype was detected only a few times. This rearrangement joins TRBV5-1 to TRBJ2-5, with D perhaps matching TRBD1 (5 bases). This CDR3 spans 14 amino acids. Trimming took 1 base from V and 1 from J, leaving 8 bases between them. Germline assignment: CDR1 SGHRS and CDR2 YFSETQ. CDR3 residues: CASSLRQLQETQYF. CDR3 sequence (DNA): TGCGCCAGCAGCTTGCGACAGCTCCAAGAGACCCAGTACTTC.

This chain uses TRBV7-9 with TRBJ2-1; tentatively, D is TRBD2 (6 bases). Germline lookup yields CDR1 SEHNR and CDR2 FQNEAQ (reference sequence). The CDR3 is made up of 16 amino acids. V was clipped by 2 bases and J by 0 bases, with 11 bases between them. CDR3 region: CASSLSRGSSYNEQFF. The CDR3 DNA follows: TGTGCCAGCAGCTTATCTCGGGGGAGCTCCTACAATGAGCAGTTCTTC.

This clonotype has only a few counts. This sequence joins TRBV11-2 and TRBJ2-7, with a weak D call TRBD1 (5 bases). CDR3 length: 15 amino acids. V lost 2 bases to trimming and J lost 2 bases, with 13 bases between them. Germline V gives CDR1 SGHAT, CDR2 FQNNGV. The CDR3 coding sequence is TGTGCCAGCAGCTTATATAGTGACAGAGCCTACGAGCAGTACTTC. It specifies CASSLYSDRAYEQYF.

The rearrangement links TRBV5-6 to TRBJ1-3; 9 bases line up with TRBD1. The CDR3 extends over 16 amino acids. From germline, CDR1 is SGHDT and CDR2 YYEEEE. V lost 0 bases and J lost 2; bases outside the gene matches: 3. CDR3 DNA: TGTGCCAGCAGCTTGGAAACAGGGGGCACTGGAAACACCATATATTTT. Translating gives CASSLETGGTGNTIYF.

The V call is TRBV12-3 or TRBV12-4, the J call TRBJ2-2, with D unclear. CDR3 length: 15 residues. Trimming left V 0 bases short and J 10 bases short, with 15 bases between. The DNA of the CDR3 is TGTGCCAGCAGTTTAGCCGGGCAGGTCCTCGCGGAGCTGTTTTTT. This sequence encodes CASSLAGQVLAELFF.

In its sample, this clonotype was seen a few times. The chain combines TRBV5-4 with TRBJ2-3; 9 nucleotides match TRBD2. This CDR3 contains 15 residues. The germline gives CDR1 SGHNT, CDR2 YYREEE (reference sequence). The J segment lost 2 bases and the V segment lost 3 bases, leaving 4 bases of the junction unmatched. The CDR3, as DNA: TGTGCCAGCAGCTGGAGCGGGGGGTCCACAGATACGCAGTATTTT. Residues: CASSWSGGSTDTQYF.

In the case of this clonotype: Without the conserved terminal phenylalanine or tryptophan, this CDR3 likely stems from a read error. The chain has TRBV7-8 and TRBJ2-7; D gene uncertain. CDR3 length: 11 amino acids. Germline CDR1 and CDR2: SGHVS and FQNEAQ. Trimming left V 5 bases short and J 6 bases short, with 8 bases between. Here the CDR3 DNA reads TGTGCCAGCAGCATACTGAGCGAGCAGTACTGC. Translation gives CASSILSEQYC.

This clonotype was picked up many times. The chain is built from TRBV10-3 and TRBJ2-7, with D perhaps TRBD2 (6 bases). The germline V gene has CDR1 ENHRY and CDR2 SYGVKD. The germline V and J ends were trimmed by 6 bases and 3 bases, with 15 bases remaining between them. The CDR3 covers 14 residues. CDR3 region: CAISHRDGSYEQYF. As DNA, the CDR3 is TGTGCCATCAGCCACCGGGACGGGAGCTACGAGCAGTACTTC.

This chain uses TRBV30 with TRBJ1-1; the D is unclear. The CDR3 length is 13 residues. Per germline, CDR1 GTSNPN and CDR2 SVGIG (reference sequence). Trimming cost V 0 bases and J 1 base, with 6 bases left between them. The CDR3 DNA reads as TGTGCCTGGAGTGTACGACAGAACACTGAAGCTTTCTTT. Translating it yields CAWSVRQNTEAFF.

The chain couples TRBV4-2 to TRBJ1-1; D perhaps matches TRBD1 (5 bases). The germline V gene has CDR1 LGHNA and CDR2 YNFKEQ. Trimming removed 0 bases at V and 0 bases at J, with 8 bases between. This CDR3 region has 15 residues. The CDR3 DNA sequence: TGTGCCAGCAGCCAAGAGACAGACTTGAACACTGAAGCTTTCTTT. Amino acids: CASSQETDLNTEAFF.

This clonotype was counted between two and nine times. CDR3 in DNA: TGTGCCAGCAGTCCTATGACCGATTACGAGCAGTACTTC. Protein sequence: CASSPMTDYEQYF. The V and J genes are TRBV7-9 and TRBJ2-7; D ambiguous. V shed 6 bases and J shed 4 bases, with 13 bases lying between them. Germline V gene lookup returns CDR1 SEHNR and CDR2 FQNEAQ (reference sequence). This CDR3 comprises 13 residues. Based on the CDR3 plus reference TRBV7-9 and TRBJ2-7, the full variable domain is DTGVSQNPRHKITKRGQNVTFRCDPISEHNRLYWYRQTLGQGPEFLTYFQNEAQLEKSRLLSDRFSAERPKGSFSTLEIQRTEQGDSAMYLCASSPMTDYEQYFGPGTRLTVT.